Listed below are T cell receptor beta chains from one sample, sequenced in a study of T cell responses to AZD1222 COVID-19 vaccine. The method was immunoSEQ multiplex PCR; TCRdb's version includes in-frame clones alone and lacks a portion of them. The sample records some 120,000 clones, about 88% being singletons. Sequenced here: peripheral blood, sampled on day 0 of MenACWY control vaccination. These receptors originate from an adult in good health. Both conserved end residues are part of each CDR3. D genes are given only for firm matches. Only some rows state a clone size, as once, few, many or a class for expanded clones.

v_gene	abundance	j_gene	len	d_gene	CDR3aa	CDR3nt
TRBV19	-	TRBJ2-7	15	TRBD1	CASSRRGDRSYEQYF	TGTGCCAGTAGTAGGAGAGGGGACAGGAGCTACGAGCAGTACTTC
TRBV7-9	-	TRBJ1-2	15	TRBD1	CASSLGTEDNYGYTF	TGTGCCAGCAGCTTGGGGACAGAAGATAACTATGGCTACACCTTC
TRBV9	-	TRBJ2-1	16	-	CASSVDGGLNYNEQFF	TGTGCCAGCAGCGTAGATGGGGGCCTCAACTACAATGAGCAGTTCTTC
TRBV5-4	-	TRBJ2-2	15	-	CASSPGHLNTGELFF	TGTGCCAGCAGTCCGGGACACCTGAACACCGGGGAGCTGTTTTTT
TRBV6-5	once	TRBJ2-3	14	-	CASRGATLTDTQYF	TGTGCCAGCAGGGGGGCCACCCTAACAGATACGCAGTATTTT
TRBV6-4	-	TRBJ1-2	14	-	CAGSLSGGTYGYTF	TGTGCCGGCAGTCTAAGCGGAGGGACCTATGGCTACACCTTC
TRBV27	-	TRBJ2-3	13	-	CASSLEDLHTQYF	TGTGCCAGCAGTTTAGAGGACCTGCATACGCAGTATTTT
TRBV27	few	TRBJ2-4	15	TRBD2	CASSPKRESKNIQYF	TGTGCCAGCAGTCCAAAGCGGGAGTCCAAAAACATTCAGTACTTC
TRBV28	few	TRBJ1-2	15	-	CASSLHSVINYGYTF	TGTGCCAGCAGTCTTCACAGCGTCATTAACTATGGCTACACCTTC
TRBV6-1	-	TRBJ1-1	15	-	CASSESPTSNTEAFF	TGTGCCAGCAGTGAATCCCCCACTAGTAACACTGAAGCTTTCTTT
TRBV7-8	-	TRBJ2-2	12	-	CASTAHPRELFF	TGTGCCAGCACCGCCCACCCTCGGGAGCTGTTTTTT
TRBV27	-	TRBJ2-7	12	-	CATKGESHEQYF	TGTGCGACCAAAGGGGAAAGTCACGAGCAGTACTTC
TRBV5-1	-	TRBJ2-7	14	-	CASSPADSSYEQYF	TGCGCCAGCAGCCCTGCGGACAGCTCCTACGAGCAGTACTTC
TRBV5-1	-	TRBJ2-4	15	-	CAGRTYRLAKNIQYF	TGCGCCGGTAGGACATACCGGCTAGCCAAAAACATTCAGTACTTC
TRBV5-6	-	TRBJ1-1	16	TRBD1	CASSLRTGGLYTEAFF	TGTGCCAGCAGCTTGAGGACAGGGGGTTTATACACTGAAGCTTTCTTT
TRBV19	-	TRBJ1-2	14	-	CASTPGRANYGYTF	TGTGCCAGTACCCCGGGACGGGCTAACTATGGCTACACCTTC
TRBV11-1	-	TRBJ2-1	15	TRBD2	CASSLSGRARNEQFF	TGTGCCAGCAGCTTGAGCGGGAGGGCAAGGAATGAGCAGTTCTTC
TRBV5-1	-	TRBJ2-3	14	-	CASSLGGHTDTQYF	TGCGCCAGCAGCTTGGGAGGGCACACAGATACGCAGTATTTT
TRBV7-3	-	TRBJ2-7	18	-	CASSLKPRDTLAPYEQYF	TGTGCCAGCAGCTTAAAACCCCGGGACACATTGGCCCCCTACGAGCAGTACTTC
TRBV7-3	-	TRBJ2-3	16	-	CASSTPGQRYTDTQYF	TGTGCCAGCAGCACACCGGGACAAAGGTACACAGATACGCAGTATTTT
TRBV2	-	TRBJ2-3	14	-	CASSRQRSTDTQYF	TGTGCCAGCAGCAGACAACGTAGCACAGATACGCAGTATTTT
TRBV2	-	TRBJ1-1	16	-	CASSEFRMDSRRGAFF	TGTGCCAGCAGTGAGTTTAGAATGGACTCCCGGAGGGGAGCTTTCTTT
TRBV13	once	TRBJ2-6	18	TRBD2	CASIGTSGRARGANVLTF	TGTGCCAGCATCGGGACTAGCGGGAGGGCACGGGGGGCCAACGTCCTGACTTTC
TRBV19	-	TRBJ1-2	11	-	CASTGDMGYTF	TGTGCCAGTACGGGGGATATGGGCTACACCTTC